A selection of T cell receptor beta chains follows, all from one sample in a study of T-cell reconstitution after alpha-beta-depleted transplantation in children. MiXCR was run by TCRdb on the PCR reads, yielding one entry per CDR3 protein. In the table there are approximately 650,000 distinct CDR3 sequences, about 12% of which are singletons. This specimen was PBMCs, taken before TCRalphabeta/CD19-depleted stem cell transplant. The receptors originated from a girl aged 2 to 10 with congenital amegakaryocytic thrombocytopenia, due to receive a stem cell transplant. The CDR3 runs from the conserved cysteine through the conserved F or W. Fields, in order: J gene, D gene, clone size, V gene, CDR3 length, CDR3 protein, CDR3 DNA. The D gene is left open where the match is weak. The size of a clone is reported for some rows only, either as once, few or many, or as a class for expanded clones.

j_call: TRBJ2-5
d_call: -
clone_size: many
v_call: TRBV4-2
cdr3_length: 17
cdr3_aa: CASSQDQQQGHIGTQYF
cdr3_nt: TGTGCCAGCAGCCAAGATCAGCAACAGGGACATATCGGGACCCAGTACTTC

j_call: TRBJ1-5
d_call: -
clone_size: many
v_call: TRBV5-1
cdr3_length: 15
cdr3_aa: CASSADPNSNQPQHF
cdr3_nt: TGCGCCAGCAGCGCCGACCCGAACTCCAATCAGCCCCAGCATTTT

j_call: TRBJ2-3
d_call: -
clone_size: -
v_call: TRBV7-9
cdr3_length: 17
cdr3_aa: CASSISPSLQRVDTQYF
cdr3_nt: TGTGCCAGCAGCATAAGCCCCTCCCTCCAAAGAGTAGATACGCAGTATTTT

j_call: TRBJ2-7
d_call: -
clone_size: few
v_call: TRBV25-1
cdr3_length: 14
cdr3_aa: CASSESGLRYEQYF
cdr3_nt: TGTGCCAGCAGTGAATCCGGACTCCGCTACGAGCAGTACTTC

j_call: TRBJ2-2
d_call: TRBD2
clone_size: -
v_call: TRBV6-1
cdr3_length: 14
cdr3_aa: CASTAGWGTGELFF
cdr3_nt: TGTGCCAGCACAGCGGGATGGGGCACCGGGGAGCTGTTTTTT

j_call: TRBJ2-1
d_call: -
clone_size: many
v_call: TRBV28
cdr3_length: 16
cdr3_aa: CASYTWGASSYNEQFF
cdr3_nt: TGTGCCAGTTACACTTGGGGTGCCAGCTCCTACAATGAGCAGTTCTTC

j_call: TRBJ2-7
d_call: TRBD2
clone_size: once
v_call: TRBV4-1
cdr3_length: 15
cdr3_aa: CASSPKAGGTYEQYF
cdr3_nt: TGCGCCAGCAGCCCTAAAGCGGGAGGGACCTACGAGCAGTACTTC

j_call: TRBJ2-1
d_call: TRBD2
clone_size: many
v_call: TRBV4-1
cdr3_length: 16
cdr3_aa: CASSQRGTSGGNEQFF
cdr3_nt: TGCGCCAGCAGCCAACGTGGGACTAGCGGTGGCAATGAGCAGTTCTTC

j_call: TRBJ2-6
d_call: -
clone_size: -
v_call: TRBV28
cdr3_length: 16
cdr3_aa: CASSSRRQTGANVLTF
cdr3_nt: TGTGCCAGCAGTTCCCGACGACAGACTGGGGCCAACGTCCTGACTTTC

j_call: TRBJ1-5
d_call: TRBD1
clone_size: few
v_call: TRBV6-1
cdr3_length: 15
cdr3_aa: CASAQARDRNQPQHF
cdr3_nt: TGTGCCAGCGCTCAAGCAAGGGACAGAAATCAGCCCCAGCATTTT

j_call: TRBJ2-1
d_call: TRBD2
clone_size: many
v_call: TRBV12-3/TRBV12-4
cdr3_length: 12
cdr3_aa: CASSSSSGTRVF
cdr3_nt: TGTGCCAGCAGTTCCTCTAGCGGGACCCGAGTCTTC

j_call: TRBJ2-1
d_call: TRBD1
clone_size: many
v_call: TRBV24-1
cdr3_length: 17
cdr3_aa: CATSDSRTGPLGNEQFF
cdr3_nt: TGTGCCACCAGTGATTCTCGGACAGGCCCTCTTGGGAATGAGCAGTTCTTC

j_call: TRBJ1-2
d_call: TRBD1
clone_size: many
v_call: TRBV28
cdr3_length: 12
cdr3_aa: CASSMYRGTHTF
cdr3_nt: TGTGCCAGCAGTATGTACAGGGGGACACACACCTTC

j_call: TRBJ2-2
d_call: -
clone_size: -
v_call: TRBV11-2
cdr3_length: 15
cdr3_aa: CASSPGKMGTGELFF
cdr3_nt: TGTGCCAGCAGTCCCGGGAAGATGGGCACCGGGGAGCTGTTTTTT

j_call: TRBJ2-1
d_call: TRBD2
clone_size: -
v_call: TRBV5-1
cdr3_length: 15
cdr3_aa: CASSLTSGMGNEQFF
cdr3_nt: TGCGCCAGCAGCTTGACTAGCGGGATGGGTAATGAGCAGTTCTTC

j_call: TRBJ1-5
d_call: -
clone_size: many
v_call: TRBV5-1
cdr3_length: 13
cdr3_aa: CASSFIGGQPQHF
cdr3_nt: TGCGCCAGCAGCTTCATCGGTGGTCAGCCCCAGCATTTT

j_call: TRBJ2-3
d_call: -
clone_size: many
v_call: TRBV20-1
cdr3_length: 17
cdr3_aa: CSARELYDPFAGDTQYF
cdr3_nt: TGCAGTGCTAGAGAGTTATACGACCCCTTCGCCGGAGATACGCAGTATTTT

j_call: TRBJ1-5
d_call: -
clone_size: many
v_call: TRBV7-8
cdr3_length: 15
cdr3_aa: CASSLTDSYNQPQHF
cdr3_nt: TGTGCCAGCAGCTTAACTGACAGCTACAATCAGCCCCAGCATTTT

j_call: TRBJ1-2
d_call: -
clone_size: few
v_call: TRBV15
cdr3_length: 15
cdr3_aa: CATSRDPGPSYGYTF
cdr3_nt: TGTGCCACCAGCAGAGATCCAGGGCCTTCTTATGGCTACACCTTC

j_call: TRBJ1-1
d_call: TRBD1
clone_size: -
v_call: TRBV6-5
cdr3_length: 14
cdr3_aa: CASSYSQGGTEAFF
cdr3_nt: TGTGCCAGCAGTTACTCGCAGGGGGGAACTGAAGCTTTCTTT

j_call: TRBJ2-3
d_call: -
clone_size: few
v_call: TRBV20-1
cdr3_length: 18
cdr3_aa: CSARDPTFRGTGADTQYF
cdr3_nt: TGCAGTGCTAGAGACCCGACTTTTAGGGGCACTGGAGCAGATACGCAGTATTTT

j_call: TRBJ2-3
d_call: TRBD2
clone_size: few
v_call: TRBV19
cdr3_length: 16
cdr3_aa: CASSLTSEAVLNTQYF
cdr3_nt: TGTGCCAGTAGTCTGACTAGCGAGGCAGTGCTAAATACGCAGTATTTT

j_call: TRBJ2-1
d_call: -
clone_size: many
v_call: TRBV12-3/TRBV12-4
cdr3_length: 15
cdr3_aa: CASSLSQGFIREQFF
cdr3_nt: TGTGCCAGCAGTTTGTCCCAGGGGTTTATTCGCGAGCAGTTCTTC

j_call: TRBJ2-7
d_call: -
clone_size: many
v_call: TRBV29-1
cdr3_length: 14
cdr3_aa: CSVPRPPSSYEQYF
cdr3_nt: TGCAGCGTCCCCCGGCCTCCTAGCTCCTACGAGCAGTACTTC

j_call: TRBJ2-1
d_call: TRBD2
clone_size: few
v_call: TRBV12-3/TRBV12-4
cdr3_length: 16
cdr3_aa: CASSLSAGGPYNEQFF
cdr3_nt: TGTGCCAGCAGTTTATCGGCGGGGGGGCCATACAATGAGCAGTTCTTC

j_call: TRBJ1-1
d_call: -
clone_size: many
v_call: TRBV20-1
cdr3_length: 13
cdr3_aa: CSARQVWGTEAFF
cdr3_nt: TGCAGTGCGAGACAGGTTTGGGGCACTGAAGCTTTCTTT

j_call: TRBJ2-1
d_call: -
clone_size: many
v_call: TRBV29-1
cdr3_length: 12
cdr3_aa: CSVARTTREQFF
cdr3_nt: TGCAGCGTTGCCCGGACTACTCGTGAGCAGTTCTTC

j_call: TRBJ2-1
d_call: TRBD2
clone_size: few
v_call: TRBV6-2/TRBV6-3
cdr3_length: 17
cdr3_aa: CASSSGWPSGSNDEQFF
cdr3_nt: TGTGCCAGCAGTTCTGGGTGGCCTAGCGGGAGTAACGATGAGCAGTTCTTC

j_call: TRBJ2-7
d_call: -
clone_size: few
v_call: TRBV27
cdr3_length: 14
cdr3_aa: CASSSGTALGEQYF
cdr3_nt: TGTGCCAGCAGTTCCGGGACGGCCCTAGGCGAGCAGTACTTC

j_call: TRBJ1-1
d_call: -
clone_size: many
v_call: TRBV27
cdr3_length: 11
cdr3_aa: CASSSTGEAFF
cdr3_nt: TGTGCCAGCAGCTCGACCGGGGAAGCTTTCTTT

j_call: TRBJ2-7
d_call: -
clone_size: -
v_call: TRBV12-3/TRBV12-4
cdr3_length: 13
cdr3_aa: CASSLHRETEQYF
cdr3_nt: TGTGCCAGCAGTTTGCACAGGGAGACCGAGCAGTACTTC

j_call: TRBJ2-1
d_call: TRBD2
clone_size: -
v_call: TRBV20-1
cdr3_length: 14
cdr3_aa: CSARLGTTDNEQFF
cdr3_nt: TGCAGTGCTAGATTGGGGACTACCGACAATGAGCAGTTCTTC

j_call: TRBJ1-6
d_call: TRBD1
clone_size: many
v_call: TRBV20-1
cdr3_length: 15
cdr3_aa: CSASLRGQENSPLHF
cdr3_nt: TGCAGTGCTAGTTTGAGGGGGCAGGAAAATTCACCCCTCCACTTT

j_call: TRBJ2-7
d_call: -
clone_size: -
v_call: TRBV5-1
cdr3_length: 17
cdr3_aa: CASSLEGRAGGQSEQYF
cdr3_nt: TGCGCCAGCAGCTTGGAAGGCCGGGCCGGCGGCCAGTCCGAGCAGTACTTC

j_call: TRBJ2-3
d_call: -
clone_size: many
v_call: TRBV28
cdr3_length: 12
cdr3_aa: CASSFSADTQYF
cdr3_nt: TGTGCCAGCAGTTTTTCGGCAGATACGCAGTATTTT

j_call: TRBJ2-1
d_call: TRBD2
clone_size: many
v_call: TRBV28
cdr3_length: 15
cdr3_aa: CASSSPGLSENEQFF
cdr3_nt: TGTGCCAGCAGTTCACCGGGACTATCCGAGAATGAGCAGTTCTTC

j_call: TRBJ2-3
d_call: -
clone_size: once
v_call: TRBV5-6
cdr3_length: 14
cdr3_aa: CASSMTGPTDTQYF
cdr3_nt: TGTGCCAGCAGCATGACAGGTCCAACAGATACGCAGTATTTT

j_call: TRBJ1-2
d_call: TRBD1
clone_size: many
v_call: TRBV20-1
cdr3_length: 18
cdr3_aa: CSARPLGGQGAGNYGYTF
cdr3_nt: TGCAGTGCTAGACCATTAGGGGGACAGGGTGCAGGGAACTATGGCTACACCTTC

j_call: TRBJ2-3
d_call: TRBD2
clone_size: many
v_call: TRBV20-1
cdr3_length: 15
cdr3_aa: CSAGSSGPSTDTQYF
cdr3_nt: TGCAGTGCTGGATCTAGCGGACCTAGCACAGATACGCAGTATTTT

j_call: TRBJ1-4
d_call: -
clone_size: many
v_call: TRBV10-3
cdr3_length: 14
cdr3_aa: CAISPSSGGLKLFF
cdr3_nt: TGTGCCATCAGCCCCTCCTCTGGAGGGCTCAAACTGTTTTTT

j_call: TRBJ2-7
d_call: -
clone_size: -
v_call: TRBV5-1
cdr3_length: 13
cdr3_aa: CASSLLVPYEQYF
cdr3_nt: TGCGCCAGCAGCTTGCTAGTCCCCTACGAGCAGTACTTC

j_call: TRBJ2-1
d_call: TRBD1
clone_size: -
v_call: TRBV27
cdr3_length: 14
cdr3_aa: CASSTLGTDNEQFF
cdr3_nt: TGTGCCAGCAGTACGCTTGGGACAGACAATGAGCAGTTCTTC

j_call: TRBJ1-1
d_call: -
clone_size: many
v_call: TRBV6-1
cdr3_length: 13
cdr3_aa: CASTVSLNTEAFF
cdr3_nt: TGTGCCAGCACCGTCTCCCTGAACACTGAAGCTTTCTTT